The 14 T cell receptor beta chains below come from one sample, sequenced in a study of T cell responses to AZD1222 COVID-19 vaccine (dated by TCRdb to 2020 to 2022). Library prep was done by the immunoSEQ multiplex PCR assay. TCRdb took this table from immuneACCESS and kept in-frame rearrangements with V and J called. Such tables lack part of the clones; where checked against another copy, unresolved V genes explain under half of the gap, and the rest is unexplained. Here the sample has 100,000 to 120,000 clones; more than 70% occur a single time. Of the sample, under 6.5% is held by the ten largest clones. Taken with the paper, the label for time point translates to: about 28 days (+/-7) after the second vaccine dose. The sequenced sample was peripheral blood, obtained 28 days after the second AZD1222 dose. These receptors originate from an adult who received the AZD1222 COVID-19 vaccine.

The chain is built from TRBV7-8 and TRBJ1-5, with 9 bases aligning to TRBD1. This CDR3 contains 17 residues. Germline CDR1 and CDR2: SGHVS and FQNEAQ. The V and J ends lost 4 bases and 6 bases, in that order; junction bases with no gene match: 13. DNA of the CDR3: TGTGCCAGCAGCTCCCAAGTGGGGACAGGGAAAGGTCAGCCCCAGCATTTT. Translating it yields CASSSQVGTGKGQPQHF.

J is TRBJ2-7 and V is TRBV5-1; a possible D gene is TRBD1 (6 bases). The CDR3 extends over 13 amino acids. Germline lookup yields CDR1 SGHRS and CDR2 YFSETQ. V was clipped by 0 bases and J by 4 bases, with 8 bases between them. This CDR3 reads CASSLGGPYEQYF. In nucleotides, the CDR3 is TGCGCCAGCAGCTTGGGGGGGCCTTACGAGCAGTACTTC.

This rearrangement joins TRBV20-1 to TRBJ2-2, with D hard to call. The V gene's germline CDR1 is DFQATT and CDR2 SNEGSKA (reference sequence). The CDR3 runs 13 residues. Trimming took 3 bases from V and 0 from J, leaving 5 bases between them. The CDR3 nucleotides are TGCAGTGCTAGTACCGCGAACACCGGGGAGCTGTTTTTT. Translating it yields CSASTANTGELFF.

V gene TRBV28 combines with J gene TRBJ1-5; D unresolved. Trimming took 6 bases from V and 3 from J, leaving 18 bases between them. CDR3 size: 16 residues. Germline CDR1 MDHEN, CDR2 SYDVKM. The CDR3 region is CASRFGPSFPNQPQHF. The CDR3 DNA follows: TGTGCCAGCAGATTTGGACCGAGCTTTCCCAATCAGCCCCAGCATTTT.

CDR3 DNA sequence: TGCGCCAGCAGTCAACCCCTTGACAGTATATTGAATGCTTTCTTT. The encoded protein is CASSQPLDSILNAFF. V gene TRBV23-1 combines with J gene TRBJ1-1; the D gene is possibly TRBD1 (5 bases). TRBV23-1 carries the ORF label, with uncertain function. Trimming pared 2 bases from V and 11 bases from J, leaving 21 bases between. The CDR3 covers 15 residues.

The chain employs TRBV19 and TRBJ1-4, with TRBD1 as a possible D gene (6 bases). This CDR3 is built from 13 residues. In germline, CDR1 is LNHDA, CDR2 SQIVND (reference sequence). Trimming left V 5 bases short and J 7 bases short, with 11 bases between. CDR3 nucleotide sequence: TGTGCCAGTAGTTGGGGGCGCGGTGAAAAACTGTTTTTT. Translated: CASSWGRGEKLFF.

The chain employs TRBV19 and TRBJ2-2, with TRBD1 identical over 7 bases. The V segment lost 3 bases and the J segment 4 bases; nucleotides outside the gene matches: 8. The CDR3 spans 16 residues. Germline CDR1 and CDR2: LNHDA and SQIVND (reference sequence). CDR3 coding DNA: TGTGCCAGTAGTATGGGGGCGGCAGGGGGCACCGGGGAGCTGTTTTTT. As protein: CASSMGAAGGTGELFF.

DNA of the CDR3: TGTGCCAGCAGCCCCCCCGGGCAGGAGTACTACGAGCAGTACTTC. As protein: CASSPPGQEYYEQYF. The rearrangement links TRBV7-9 to TRBJ2-7; D is uncertain. The V end was cut by 5 bases, the J end by 3 bases, with 17 bases between. Looked up from germline, CDR1 is SEHNR and CDR2 is FQNEAQ (reference sequence). The CDR3 is 15 amino acids.

This rearrangement joins TRBV12-3 or TRBV12-4 to TRBJ1-3; D unclear. The CDR3 loop spans 12 amino acids. V was trimmed by 3 bases and J by 8 bases, leaving 8 bases between them. The CDR3 reads CASSFSSDTIYF. CDR3 bases: TGTGCCAGCAGTTTTTCCTCGGACACCATATATTTT.

This clone has just one count. The chain combines TRBV19 with TRBJ2-7, with 11 positions matching TRBD2. Trimming cost V 7 bases and J 2 bases; bases outside gene matches: 7. The CDR3 totals 15 residues. Germline V gene lookup returns CDR1 LNHDA and CDR2 SQIVND (reference sequence). The CDR3 spells CASNPTSGDTYEQYF. In DNA form, the CDR3 reads TGTGCCAGTAACCCGACTAGCGGGGACACCTACGAGCAGTACTTC.

The rearrangement uses TRBV4-2 and TRBJ2-5; D perhaps matches TRBD2 (6 bases). Trimming cost V 2 bases and J 3 bases, with 16 bases left between them. Germline CDR1 reads LGHNA; CDR2 reads YNFKEQ. The CDR3 runs to 16 residues. The CDR3 DNA sequence: TGTGCCAGCAGCCAATTCGTGGCGGGGATTGAAGAGACCCAGTACTTC. Protein product: CASSQFVAGIEETQYF.

The chain combines TRBV6-2 or TRBV6-3 with TRBJ2-7, with TRBD1 matching 7 bases. The CDR3 is 15 amino acids. Germline V gives CDR1 MNHEY, CDR2 SVGEGT. J gave up 5 bases and V 2 bases, and 9 bases lay outside the gene matches. The chain's CDR3 is CASSYTAGGMNEQYF. The DNA for the CDR3 is TGTGCCAGCAGTTACACGGCAGGGGGAATGAACGAGCAGTACTTC.

The CDR3 is CASSYVQGQTEAFF. CDR3 sequence (DNA): TGTGCCAGCAGTTACGTTCAGGGCCAAACTGAAGCTTTCTTT. The rearrangement joins TRBV6-5 to TRBJ1-1, with D tentatively TRBD1 (5 bases). V lost 2 bases to trimming and J lost 5 bases, with 12 bases between them. The CDR3 is made up of 14 amino acids. CDR1 and CDR2 from the germline V gene are MNHEY and SVGAGI.

The chain combines TRBV12-3 or TRBV12-4 with TRBJ1-2; a weak D match, TRBD1 (6 bases). Between the trimmed V and J ends, which lost 4 bases and 5 bases, there was a span of 11 bases. The CDR3 totals 13 residues. CDR3: CASSSGTPYGYTF. The DNA of the CDR3 is TGTGCCAGCAGTTCCGGGACACCTTATGGCTACACCTTC.